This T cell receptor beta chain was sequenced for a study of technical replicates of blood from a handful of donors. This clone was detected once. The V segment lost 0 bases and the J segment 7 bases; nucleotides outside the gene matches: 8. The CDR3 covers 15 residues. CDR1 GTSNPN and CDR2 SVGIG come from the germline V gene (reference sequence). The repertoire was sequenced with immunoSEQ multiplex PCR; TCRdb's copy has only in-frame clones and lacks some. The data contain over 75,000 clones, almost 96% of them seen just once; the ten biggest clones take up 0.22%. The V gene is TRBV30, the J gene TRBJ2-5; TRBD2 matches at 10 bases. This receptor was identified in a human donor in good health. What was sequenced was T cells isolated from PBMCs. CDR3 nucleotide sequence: TGTGCCTGGAGTGTGTTTAGCGGGGGGCGAGGGACCCAGTACTTC. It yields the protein CAWSVFSGGRGTQYF.